What follows are 18 T cell receptor beta chains derived from one specimen sequenced in a study of blood T cell repertoires in COVID-19. Measured with immunoSEQ multiplex PCR; TCRdb has only the in-frame clones, and not every one. The sample shows about 130,000 clones, approximately 80% of them seen only once. Sequences were obtained from PBMCs or T cells enriched from blood (not recorded which). These receptors all come from a woman aged 50 to 65 who had recovered from COVID-19.

The rearrangement links TRBV6-5 to TRBJ2-7; the match to TRBD1 covers 9 bases. The CDR3 sequence is 11 residues long. CDR1 is MNHEY, CDR2 SVGAGI, per germline. J lost 12 bases, V lost 4 bases, and 4 bases had no gene match. CDR3 protein: CASSSGQGSYF. The DNA for the CDR3 is TGTGCCAGCAGTTCGGGACAGGGATCGTACTTC.

The chain uses TRBV28 and TRBJ1-2; D gene unclear. Trimming left V 2 bases short and J 4 bases short, with 8 bases between. CDR1 and CDR2 from the germline V gene are MDHEN and SYDVKM. CDR3 length: 13 residues. The DNA for the CDR3 is TGTGCCAGCAGTTTAGCACAGTCCTATGGCTACACCTTC. It encodes CASSLAQSYGYTF.

The V and J genes are TRBV28 and TRBJ1-5, with D perhaps matching TRBD1 (5 bases). The germline CDR1 and CDR2 sequences are MDHEN and SYDVKM. CDR3 length: 13 amino acids. V dropped 7 bases and J dropped 3 bases, with 10 bases sitting between them. As DNA, the CDR3 is TGTGCCAGCACCGACAGCCCCAATCAGCCCCAGCATTTT. As protein: CASTDSPNQPQHF. The whole variable domain, remainder taken from reference TRBV28 and TRBJ1-5, is DVKVTQSSRYLVKRTGEKVFLECVQDMDHENMFWYRQDPGLGLRLIYFSYDVKMKEKGDIPEGYSVSREKKERFSLILESASTNQTSMYLCASTDSPNQPQHFGDGTRLSIL.

This clone was counted between two and nine times. The chain joins TRBV5-4 to TRBJ1-2, with D hard to call. Germline V gene lookup returns CDR1 SGHNT and CDR2 YYREEE (reference sequence). Trimming took 0 bases from V and 4 from J, leaving 10 bases between them. The CDR3 runs 14 residues. For the CDR3, the DNA is TGTGCCAGCAGCTTGGGGGAGGGCGGCTATGGCTACACCTTC. Translation: CASSLGEGGYGYTF.

The CDR3: CASSSGTGYEQYF. CDR3 nucleotide sequence: TGTGCCAGCTCCTCCGGGACAGGCTACGAGCAGTACTTC. The V call is TRBV18, the J call TRBJ2-7, with 8 nucleotides matching TRBD1. V lost 6 bases, J lost 3 bases, and 4 bases stayed unmatched. The CDR3 consists of 13 residues. CDR1 is KGHSH, CDR2 LQKENI, per germline.

This chain joins TRBV2 and TRBJ1-1; D not certain. This CDR3 comprises 14 residues. Trimming took 8 bases from V and 0 from J, leaving 13 bases between them. Germline CDR1 reads SNHLY; CDR2 reads FYNNEI. The CDR3 sequence: CASHIRQMNTEAFF. The CDR3 DNA sequence: TGTGCCAGCCACATCCGACAAATGAACACTGAAGCTTTCTTT.

CDR3 loop: CASSSAGAYEQYF. CDR3 nucleotide sequence: TGTGCCAGTAGTTCAGCGGGGGCCTACGAGCAGTACTTC. The chain combines TRBV19 with TRBJ2-7; the match to TRBD2 covers 8 bases. This CDR3 region has 13 residues. Germline CDR1 LNHDA, CDR2 SQIVND (reference sequence). The V segment lost 5 bases and the J segment 2 bases; nucleotides outside the gene matches: 2.

CDR3 nucleotide sequence: TGTGCCAGCAGCTTATTAGCTGTGAACACTGAAGCTTTCTTT. It encodes CASSLLAVNTEAFF. The V gene is TRBV7-9, the J gene TRBJ1-1; D is undetermined. Per the germline V gene, CDR1 is SEHNR and CDR2 is FQNEAQ (reference sequence). The CDR3 contains 14 residues. The V and J ends lost 2 bases and 0 bases respectively, with 7 bases between them.

This chain joins TRBV6-5 and TRBJ1-6; D not resolved. The CDR3 runs to 16 residues. Germline lookup yields CDR1 MNHEY and CDR2 SVGAGI. The V end was cut by 2 bases, the J end by 4 bases, with 12 bases between. DNA for the CDR3: TGTGCCAGCAGTTACCGGGCAGGACTTTATAATTCACCCCTCCACTTT. This translates into CASSYRAGLYNSPLHF.

The chain links TRBV18 to TRBJ1-2, with 11 bases that match TRBD1. This CDR3 region has 13 residues. Germline V lookup: CDR1 KGHSH, CDR2 LQKENI. Losses at the gene ends were 6 bases for V and 8 bases for J; bases not matched to a gene: 5. The CDR3 spells CASSGQGVLGYTF. The CDR3, as DNA: TGTGCCAGCTCGGGACAGGGGGTCTTGGGCTACACCTTC.

The V call is TRBV29-1, the J call TRBJ1-2, with D perhaps matching TRBD1 (5 bases). CDR1 is SQVTM, CDR2 ANQGSEA, per germline. The CDR3 extends over 16 amino acids. Between the trimmed V and J ends, which lost 3 bases and 4 bases, there was a span of 21 bases. The CDR3 sequence is CSVDASQGGRVYGYTF. CDR3 nucleotides: TGCAGCGTTGATGCGTCCCAGGGTGGCAGAGTCTATGGCTACACCTTC.

The chain recombines TRBV11-2 with TRBJ2-5, with 7 nucleotides matching TRBD2. Germline-derived CDR1 and CDR2 are SGHAT and FQNNGV. The trim removed 10 bases at V and 1 base at J, leaving 6 bases unmatched. This CDR3 contains 13 residues. The chain's CDR3 is CATARGTQETQYF. The CDR3 DNA reads TGTGCCACCGCGCGGGGGACCCAAGAGACCCAGTACTTC.

The rearrangement joins TRBV18 to TRBJ2-7; TRBD1 agrees at 8 bases. The CDR3 has 14 amino acids. Germline-derived CDR1 and CDR2 are KGHSH and LQKENI. The V gene end was trimmed by 3 bases and the J gene end by 3 bases; junction bases not matched to a gene: 4. CDR3 residues: CASSPDRDIYEQYF. CDR3 nucleotide sequence: TGTGCCAGCTCACCGGACAGGGACATCTACGAGCAGTACTTC.

The V gene is TRBV7-3, the J gene TRBJ2-1; the match to TRBD2 covers 12 bases. Germline assignment: CDR1 SGHTA and CDR2 FQGTGA. The CDR3 has 16 amino acids. V was pared by 4 bases and J by 3 bases, with 4 bases of the junction left unmatched. DNA of the CDR3: TGTGCCAGCAGCTCCCTAGCGGGGGGGAACTACAATGAGCAGTTCTTC. This gives the protein CASSSLAGGNYNEQFF. Using reference TRBV7-3 and TRBJ2-1 for the parts outside the CDR3, the full variable domain is GAGVSQTPSNKVTEKGKYVELRCDPISGHTALYWYRQSLGQGPEFLIYFQGTGAADDSGLPNDRFFAVRPEGSVSTLKIQRTERGDSAVYLCASSSLAGGNYNEQFFGPGTRLTVL.

J is TRBJ1-4 and V is TRBV5-4, with TRBD1 identical over 8 bases. V trimming: 6 bases; J trimming: 5 bases; junction bases outside the gene matches: 6. CDR3 length: 14 amino acids. Germline CDR1 and CDR2: SGHNT and YYREEE (reference sequence). CDR3 nucleotides: TGTGCCAGCACCTCAGGGGGCTTGAATGAAAAACTGTTTTTT. Residues: CASTSGGLNEKLFF.

The gene calls are TRBV9 and TRBJ1-6, with D maybe TRBD1 (6 bases). This CDR3 comprises 15 residues. Trimming shortened V by 2 bases and J by 8 bases, and 14 bases separated the two germline ends. Germline values: CDR1 SGDLS, CDR2 YYNGEE. The CDR3 loop reads CASSVAGRGYSPLHF. The CDR3 DNA sequence: TGTGCCAGCAGCGTGGCGGGCAGGGGATATTCACCCCTCCACTTT.

The CDR3 region is CASSLTTGRSNQPQHF. DNA for the CDR3: TGCGCCAGCAGCCTCACGACAGGGAGAAGCAATCAGCCCCAGCATTTT. V usage is TRBV4-1 and J usage is TRBJ1-5; 7 bases agree with TRBD1. The CDR3 runs to 16 residues. The junction had 7 bases not matched to a gene; V was cut back by 4 bases and J by 1 base. Germline V gene data show CDR1 as MGHRA and CDR2 as YSYEKL.

This clone was found once. The chain joins TRBV5-1 to TRBJ1-2; TRBD1 agrees at 7 bases. CDR3 length: 15 residues. Losses at the gene ends were 0 bases for V and 3 bases for J; bases not matched to a gene: 5. CDR1 SGHRS and CDR2 YFSETQ come from the germline V gene. The CDR3 protein is CASSLARGADYGYTF. CDR3 bases: TGCGCCAGCAGCTTGGCCAGGGGGGCTGACTATGGCTACACCTTC.